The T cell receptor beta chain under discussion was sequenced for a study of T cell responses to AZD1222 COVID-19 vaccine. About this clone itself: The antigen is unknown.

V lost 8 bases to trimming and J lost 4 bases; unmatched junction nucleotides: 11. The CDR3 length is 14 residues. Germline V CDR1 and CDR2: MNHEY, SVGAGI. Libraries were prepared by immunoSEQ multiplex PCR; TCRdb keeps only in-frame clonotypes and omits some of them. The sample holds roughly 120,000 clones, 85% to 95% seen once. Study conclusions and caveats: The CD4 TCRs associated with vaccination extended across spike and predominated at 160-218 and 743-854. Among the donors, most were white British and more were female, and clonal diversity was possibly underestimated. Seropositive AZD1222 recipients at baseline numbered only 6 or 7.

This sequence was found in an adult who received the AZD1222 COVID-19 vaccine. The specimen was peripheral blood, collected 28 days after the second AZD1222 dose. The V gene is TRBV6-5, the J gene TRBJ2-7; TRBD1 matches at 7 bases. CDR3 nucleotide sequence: TGTGCCAGCGCACAACGGGACAGCCAGTACGAGCAGTACTTC. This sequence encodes CASAQRDSQYEQYF.